This T cell receptor beta chain appears in the sequencing data of a study of immune heterogeneity within non-small cell lung tumors. A first 10-cycle multiplex round used 32 V-gene and 13 J-gene primers on TCR beta CDR3. TCRdb re-called the multiplex PCR reads with MiXCR, one entry per CDR3 protein. The data hold thousands of distinct CDR3 sequences, with approximately 30% observed a single time. Study results and caveats: Largely different high-frequency T-cell receptor beta clonotypes were found between individual patients. Within each patient, tumor sites shared identical dominant CDR3 beta clonotypes and also held site-unique high-frequency clones.

This clonotype is termed medium-sized. Its target is unknown. Genomic DNA from bulk tumor acted as the template, and around 0.55 ug was loaded per sample. Surgical sampling yielded several biopsies per primary tumor (spaced far apart). Before undergoing curative surgery, patients had newly diagnosed non-small cell lung cancer that was untreated. Trimming cost V 3 bases and J 6 bases, with 19 bases left between them. The CDR3 runs to 15 residues. The germline V gene encodes CDR1 SGHKS and CDR2 YYEKEE (reference sequence). Sequenced: lung tumor tissue. The TCR comes from a man aged 55 to 69 with non-small cell lung cancer. This chain connects TRBV5-5 to TRBJ2-7; D is tentatively TRBD1 or TRBD2 (5 bases each). The CDR3 DNA follows: TGTGCCAGCAGCTACTGGGACGGGGCCGAAGGCGAGCAGTACTTC. This encodes CASSYWDGAEGEQYF.